This TCR beta chain came from a study of spatial heterogeneity in lung cancer. Documented time point: sample taken at primary tumor resection. From tumor, nontumor lung or frozen PBMC, whole RNA was taken unsorted for sequencing. CDR3 length: 14 residues. CDR1 SGDLS and CDR2 YYNGEE come from the germline V gene. Between the trimmed V and J ends, which lost 4 bases and 0 bases, there was a span of 10 bases. One entry per CDR3 protein results from TCRdb running MiXCR on the 5' RACE reads. The profile shows roughly 82,000 distinct CDR3 sequences, roughly an eighth of them singletons. The clonotype was recovered from a male donor with early-stage non-small cell lung cancer. The sequencing used PBMCs, collected at surgery. The chain links TRBV9 to TRBJ2-5, with D uncertain. The CDR3 sequence is CASSPSEYQETQYF. For the CDR3, the DNA is TGTGCCAGCAGCCCCAGCGAGTACCAAGAGACCCAGTACTTC.